The sequence of this T cell receptor beta chain was determined in a study of response to subunit inactivated influenza vaccine. The trim removed 5 bases at V and 3 bases at J, leaving 12 bases unmatched. Per germline, CDR1 MDHEN and CDR2 SYDVKM. This CDR3 contains 17 residues. This clonotype was picked up a small number of times. What it binds is not known. Study-level results: A suggestion made by the authors is that each seasonal influenza vaccination recruits few new T cells.

TCRdb ran MiXCR on the RT-PCR reads and lists one entry per CDR3 protein. The sample contains 450,000 to 700,000 distinct CDR3 sequences, approximately 14% of which appear only once. The sequenced sample was PBMCs from blood, obtained about 11 days after vaccination. This TCR derives from a man aged 45 to 65 who received an inactivated influenza vaccine. The chain has TRBV28 and TRBJ2-7, with TRBD1 matching over 11 bases. The CDR3 spells CASSQTGTGGGLYEQYF. The DNA of the CDR3 is TGTGCCAGCAGTCAAACCGGGACAGGGGGAGGTCTCTACGAGCAGTACTTC. Looking up the rest from reference TRBV28 and TRBJ2-7 gives the full variable domain: DVKVTQSSRYLVKRTGEKVFLECVQDMDHENMFWYRQDPGLGLRLIYFSYDVKMKEKGDIPEGYSVSREKKERFSLILESASTNQTSMYLCASSQTGTGGGLYEQYFGPGTRLTVT.